What follows are 32 T cell receptor beta chains derived from one specimen sequenced in a study of T cells after yellow fever vaccination. From the 5' RACE reads, TCRdb called clonotypes with MiXCR, one entry per CDR3 protein. The sample records approximately 260,000 distinct CDR3 sequences, 5.2% being singletons. The sequences come from CD4+ T cells sorted from PBMCs, collected on the day of the yellow fever booster vaccination. These receptors originate from a man younger than 30 who received the YFV17D yellow fever vaccine.

This chain connects TRBV4-2 to TRBJ1-5; D is uncertain. CDR1 and CDR2 from the germline V gene are LGHNA and YNFKEQ. This CDR3 has 15 amino acids. The V and J ends lost 3 bases and 6 bases respectively, with 15 bases between them. CDR3 bases: TGTGCCAGCAGCCAGGCCGGAGGAGTAGGTCAGCCCCAGCATTTT. The encoded protein is CASSQAGGVGQPQHF.

In its sample, this clonotype was seen a few times. V is TRBV27 and J is TRBJ1-2, with a weak D call TRBD1 (5 bases). The CDR3 length is 15 residues. Trimming stripped 3 bases from V and 4 bases from J, with 15 bases between. Germline CDR1 reads MNHEY; CDR2 reads SMNVEV (reference sequence). The CDR3 loop reads CASSLVRESVYGYTF. CDR3 sequence (DNA): TGTGCCAGCAGTTTGGTCAGGGAGTCCGTCTATGGCTACACCTTC.

This sequence joins TRBV10-3 and TRBJ1-3; 7 nucleotides align to TRBD1. J was trimmed by 2 bases and V by 10 bases; bases with no gene match: 5. The CDR3 is 13 amino acids. Germline CDR1 is ENHRY and CDR2 is SYGVKD. CDR3 sequence (DNA): TGTGCCACCAAGACAGGGACTGGAAACACCATATATTTT. Translation: CATKTGTGNTIYF.

This clonotype occurred a few times. The gene calls are TRBV18 and TRBJ1-6; 9 positions match TRBD1. The CDR3 is made up of 18 amino acids. With 4 bases clipped from V and 0 bases from J, the junction kept 7 bases outside the gene matches. The germline V gene encodes CDR1 KGHSH and CDR2 LQKENI. The CDR3 region has the DNA TGTGCCAGCTCACAGGACAGGGGCCAGAGCTCCTATAATTCACCCCTCCACTTT. Translating gives CASSQDRGQSSYNSPLHF. The full variable domain, rest sourced from reference TRBV18 and TRBJ1-6, is NAGVMQNPRHLVRRRGQEARLRCSPMKGHSHVYWYRQLPEEGLKFMVYLQKENIIDESGMPKERFSAEFPKEGPSILRIQQVVRGDSAAYFCASSQDRGQSSYNSPLHFGNGTRLTVT.

This chain links TRBV20-1 with TRBJ2-2; the D gene is possibly TRBD2 (5 bases). The CDR3 spans 14 residues. Germline loops: CDR1 DFQATT, CDR2 SNEGSKA (reference sequence). The germline V and J ends were trimmed by 3 bases and 8 bases, with 16 bases remaining between them. CDR3 nucleotide sequence: TGCAGTGCTAGCCCCCTAGCAAGGCCGGGGGAGCTGTTTTTT. It yields the protein CSASPLARPGELFF.

The chain combines TRBV6-5 with TRBJ2-7; 13 positions agree with TRBD2. The CDR3 extends over 15 amino acids. The germline V gene encodes CDR1 MNHEY and CDR2 SVGAGI. J gave up 6 bases and V 3 bases, and 5 bases lay outside the gene matches. CDR3 DNA: TGTGCCAGCAGTTATCGGACTAGCGGGGGAAGCGAGCAGTACTTC. Protein product: CASSYRTSGGSEQYF.

This clonotype has a count of ten or more. The J gene is TRBJ2-1, the V gene TRBV7-3; perhaps TRBD2 as D (6 bases). V lost 5 bases, J lost 9 bases, and 11 bases lay in between. CDR3 length equals 12 residues. Germline V lookup: CDR1 SGHTA, CDR2 FQGTGA. This chain's CDR3 is CASSRPGGEQFF. CDR3 nucleotide sequence: TGTGCCAGCAGCAGACCCGGGGGTGAGCAGTTCTTC.

The sample holds many counts of this clonotype. The chain has TRBV5-1 and TRBJ2-1; D is unclear. The CDR3 sequence is 13 residues long. Germline CDR1 is SGHRS and CDR2 is YFSETQ. The V gene lost 7 bases and the J gene lost 8 bases, with 16 bases spanning the gap. This CDR3 is CASGLLTVHEQFF. CDR3 DNA sequence: TGCGCCAGCGGCCTGTTAACGGTCCATGAGCAGTTCTTC.

The J gene is TRBJ2-3, the V gene TRBV20-1, with D hard to call. Germline V gives CDR1 DFQATT, CDR2 SNEGSKA (reference sequence). Trimming cost V 5 bases and J 3 bases, with 15 bases left between them. The CDR3 extends over 14 amino acids. In DNA, the CDR3 is TGCAGTGCTGGCATCGGCCCGATGACAGATACGCAGTATTTT. Protein sequence: CSAGIGPMTDTQYF.

The chain links TRBV7-9 to TRBJ1-4; 8 bases fit TRBD1. Germline CDR1 and CDR2: SEHNR and FQNEAQ (reference sequence). The CDR3 runs 15 residues. Trimming at V came to 5 bases and at J to 4 bases, leaving 6 bases not matched to a gene. DNA of the CDR3: TGTGCCAGCAGCAACCAGGGGGCGGGTAATGAAAAACTGTTTTTT. This translates into CASSNQGAGNEKLFF.

The rearrangement joins TRBV12-3 or TRBV12-4 to TRBJ2-3; the match to TRBD2 covers 7 bases. This CDR3 comprises 15 residues. V was pared by 5 bases and J by 2 bases, with 7 bases of the junction left unmatched. The DNA of the CDR3 is TGTGCCAGCAGTGGGGGGGTACTTTACACAGATACGCAGTATTTT. Protein sequence: CASSGGVLYTDTQYF.

This clonotype was recorded a few times. V and J are TRBV9 and TRBJ2-3, with D maybe TRBD2 (5 bases). Germline V gene sequence: CDR1 SGDLS, CDR2 YYNGEE. CDR3 length equals 16 residues. The V end lost 1 base, the J end lost 6 bases, and 18 bases lay between the germline ends. The CDR3, as DNA: TGTGCCAGCAGCGTATCTAGTATCCCACCGGGGGATACGCAGTATTTT. Translation: CASSVSSIPPGDTQYF.

This clonotype has just a few counts. J is TRBJ2-3 and V is TRBV5-1, with 10 bases fitting TRBD1. This CDR3 has 14 amino acids. Trimming cost V 4 bases and J 6 bases; bases outside gene matches: 5. The germline gives CDR1 SGHRS, CDR2 YFSETQ. The CDR3 loop reads CASSTGTGDDTQYF. In DNA form, the CDR3 reads TGCGCCAGCAGCACCGGGACAGGGGACGATACGCAGTATTTT.

This clonotype was seen ten or more times. The CDR3 nucleotides read TGTGCCAGCTCACCACAGGGGGATCAGCCCCAGCATTTT. Translated: CASSPQGDQPQHF. This chain links TRBV18 with TRBJ1-5, with D possibly matching TRBD1 (6 bases). The germline CDR1 and CDR2 sequences are KGHSH and LQKENI. This CDR3 has 13 amino acids. V lost 1 base to trimming and J lost 5 bases, with 6 bases between them.

This clonotype was counted ten times or more. The chain has TRBV20-1 and TRBJ2-1, with TRBD1 matching 8 bases. V shed 6 bases, J shed 4 bases, and the junction held 11 bases outside the gene matches. The CDR3 has 15 amino acids. Germline lookup yields CDR1 DFQATT and CDR2 SNEGSKA (reference sequence). The CDR3 bases are TGCAGTGCAGCAGTTGCAGGGGGCCCTTACAATGAGCAGTTCTTC. Translated: CSAAVAGGPYNEQFF.

This clonotype has a count of ten or more. The J gene is TRBJ2-1, the V gene TRBV18, with D possibly being TRBD2 (7 bases). This CDR3 contains 18 residues. CDR1 and CDR2 from the germline V gene are KGHSH and LQKENI. The germline V and J ends were trimmed by 0 bases and 4 bases, with 19 bases remaining between them. The CDR3 nucleotides are TGTGCCAGCTCACCACCGGGTTTCGGGGGGCGTAATTACAATGAGCAGTTCTTC. Its translation: CASSPPGFGGRNYNEQFF.

This clonotype was counted many times. J is TRBJ2-3 and V is TRBV5-1; possible D gene TRBD2, 6 bases. V was clipped by 0 bases and J by 1 base, with 9 bases between them. The length of the CDR3 is 15 residues. Germline assignment: CDR1 SGHRS and CDR2 YFSETQ. This CDR3 reads CASSLGLGGTDTQYF. In DNA, the CDR3 is TGCGCCAGCAGCTTGGGACTAGGGGGCACAGATACGCAGTATTTT.

This clonotype has just a few counts. The J gene is TRBJ1-1, the V gene TRBV5-1; D is unclear. The CDR3 sequence is 15 residues long. Germline CDR1 is SGHRS and CDR2 is YFSETQ. Trimming removed 0 bases at V and 1 base at J, with 10 bases between. CDR3 nucleotides: TGCGCCAGCAGCTTGGATCCCGCGGGGAACACTGAAGCTTTCTTT. Amino acid sequence: CASSLDPAGNTEAFF.

This clonotype has at least ten counts. V gene TRBV11-1 combines with J gene TRBJ2-2; 8 bases agree with TRBD2. V shed 4 bases, J shed 0 bases, and the junction held 4 bases outside the gene matches. Per the germline V gene, CDR1 is SGHAT and CDR2 is FQDESV (reference sequence). This CDR3 is built from 16 residues. CDR3 residues: CASSSSGRANTGELFF. Written as DNA, the CDR3 is TGTGCCAGCAGCTCTAGCGGGCGGGCGAACACCGGGGAGCTGTTTTTT.

This clonotype was found many times. The J gene is TRBJ2-3, the V gene TRBV7-2; weak D call: TRBD1 (5 bases). Germline V gives CDR1 SGHTA, CDR2 FQGNSA. The CDR3 runs 14 residues. V shed 1 base and J shed 10 bases, with 15 bases lying between them. The CDR3 loop reads CASSLVVQERAQYF. DNA for the CDR3: TGTGCCAGCAGCTTAGTGGTACAGGAGAGAGCGCAGTATTTT.

This chain uses TRBV10-3 with TRBJ2-1; 7 bases agree with TRBD1. The V and J ends lost 2 bases and 11 bases, in that order; junction bases with no gene match: 9. The CDR3 spans 14 residues. Germline-derived CDR1 and CDR2 are ENHRY and SYGVKD. The CDR3 spells CAISERPTGEQQFF. The CDR3 bases are TGTGCCATCAGTGAGAGGCCCACAGGGGAACAGCAGTTCTTC.

This clonotype was seen many times. The V and J genes are TRBV5-1 and TRBJ2-5; TRBD2 matches 10 bases. Unmatched junction bases numbered 2, after V lost 3 bases and J lost 3 bases. CDR1 is SGHRS and CDR2 is YFSETQ in the germline V gene. The CDR3 covers 14 residues. The CDR3, as DNA: TGCGCCAGCAGCTCCGGGACTAGCGAAGAGACCCAGTACTTC. Encoded protein: CASSSGTSEETQYF.

The chain carries TRBV11-3 and TRBJ2-7, with D unclear. The length of the CDR3 is 13 residues. Germline lookup yields CDR1 SGHNT and CDR2 YENEEA. V was pared by 4 bases and J by 0 bases, with 7 bases between. CDR3 protein: CASSYAASYEQYF. CDR3 coding DNA: TGTGCCAGCAGCTACGCAGCCTCCTACGAGCAGTACTTC.

The CDR3 loop is CASSQQGLENTIYF. CDR3 DNA: TGTGCCAGCTCACAACAGGGACTTGAAAACACCATATATTTT. The chain carries TRBV18 and TRBJ1-3; D might be TRBD1 (6 bases). CDR1 is KGHSH, CDR2 LQKENI, per germline. The CDR3 is 14 amino acids. Trimming removed 4 bases from V and 6 bases from J, with 13 bases in between. Full variable domain (rest looked up from reference TRBV18 and TRBJ1-3): NAGVMQNPRHLVRRRGQEARLRCSPMKGHSHVYWYRQLPEEGLKFMVYLQKENIIDESGMPKERFSAEFPKEGPSILRIQQVVRGDSAAYFCASSQQGLENTIYFGEGSWLTVV.

Comments on this clonotype: This may stem from a read error, because a much larger clone lies one nucleotide away. V is TRBV15 and J is TRBJ2-2; unclear D gene. Germline values: CDR1 LNHNV, CDR2 YYDKDF (reference sequence). This CDR3 has 15 residues. The germline V and J ends were trimmed by 1 base and 5 bases, with 11 bases remaining between them. The CDR3 coding sequence is TGTGCCACCAGCAGAGGGGTGGCCCATACCGGGGAGCTGTTTTTT. Its protein product is CATSRGVAHTGELFF.

In its sample, this clonotype was seen many times. The chain is built from TRBV6-5 and TRBJ2-1, with TRBD2 matching over 8 bases. The germline V gene encodes CDR1 MNHEY and CDR2 SVGAGI. V lost 8 bases and J lost 6; bases outside the gene matches: 6. The CDR3 length is 13 residues. The CDR3 loop is CASAGGLGNEQFF. For the CDR3, the DNA is TGTGCCAGCGCGGGGGGCCTGGGCAATGAGCAGTTCTTC.

This clonotype was seen only a few times. The chain couples TRBV5-1 to TRBJ2-3; D is unclear. The CDR3 has 16 amino acids. With 0 bases removed from V and 2 bases from J, the gap between germline ends came to 13 bases. Germline V gene data show CDR1 as SGHRS and CDR2 as YFSETQ. The CDR3 protein is CASSLATSDPTDTQYF. The CDR3 DNA sequence: TGCGCCAGCAGCTTGGCGACCTCCGACCCCACAGATACGCAGTATTTT.

The gene calls are TRBV27 and TRBJ2-7; 7 bases map to TRBD2. Trimming took 5 bases from V and 1 from J; bases not matched to a gene: 8. The length of the CDR3 is 15 residues. Germline V gene data show CDR1 as MNHEY and CDR2 as SMNVEV (reference sequence). The DNA of the CDR3 is TGTGCCAGCAGTCGGGGGAGGGGCAGATCCTACGAGCAGTACGTC. This gives the protein CASSRGRGRSYEQYV.

V and J are TRBV4-2 and TRBJ1-2; D is unclear. Per germline, CDR1 LGHNA and CDR2 YNFKEQ. The CDR3 consists of 18 residues. The ends were cut back, 0 bases at V and 4 bases at J, with 21 bases in the middle. The DNA of the CDR3 is TGTGCCAGCAGCCAAGATTCCGGAGCAGAGCAACCCCGCTATGGCTACACCTTC. Translated, it gives CASSQDSGAEQPRYGYTF.

The V gene is TRBV6-2 or TRBV6-3, the J gene TRBJ2-7; 11 bases are a match to TRBD2. Germline-derived CDR1 and CDR2 are MNHEY and SVGEGT. V shed 8 bases and J 1 base; nucleotides not matched to a gene: 4. The CDR3 contains 14 residues. This CDR3 is CASGTSGGSYEQYV. The CDR3 DNA reads as TGTGCCAGCGGTACTAGCGGGGGATCCTACGAGCAGTACGTC.

This clonotype was detected only a few times. This chain links TRBV27 with TRBJ1-3; D gene unclear. Germline CDR1 reads MNHEY; CDR2 reads SMNVEV (reference sequence). The CDR3 runs to 16 residues. The V end was cut by 0 bases, the J end by 0 bases, with 9 bases between. CDR3 sequence: CASSLSITSSGNTIYF. As DNA, the CDR3 is TGTGCCAGCAGTTTATCGATCACGAGCTCTGGAAACACCATATATTTT.

The table lists this clonotype with many counts. The V and J genes are TRBV10-3 and TRBJ2-5; D tentatively fits TRBD1 or TRBD2 (6 bases each). Deletions cut 2 bases from V and 2 bases from J, with 9 bases between. The germline V gene encodes CDR1 ENHRY and CDR2 SYGVKD. There are 14 residues in the CDR3. The CDR3 DNA reads as TGTGCCATCAGTGAGCGGGGGCCGCAAGAGACCCAGTACTTC. Its protein is CAISERGPQETQYF.